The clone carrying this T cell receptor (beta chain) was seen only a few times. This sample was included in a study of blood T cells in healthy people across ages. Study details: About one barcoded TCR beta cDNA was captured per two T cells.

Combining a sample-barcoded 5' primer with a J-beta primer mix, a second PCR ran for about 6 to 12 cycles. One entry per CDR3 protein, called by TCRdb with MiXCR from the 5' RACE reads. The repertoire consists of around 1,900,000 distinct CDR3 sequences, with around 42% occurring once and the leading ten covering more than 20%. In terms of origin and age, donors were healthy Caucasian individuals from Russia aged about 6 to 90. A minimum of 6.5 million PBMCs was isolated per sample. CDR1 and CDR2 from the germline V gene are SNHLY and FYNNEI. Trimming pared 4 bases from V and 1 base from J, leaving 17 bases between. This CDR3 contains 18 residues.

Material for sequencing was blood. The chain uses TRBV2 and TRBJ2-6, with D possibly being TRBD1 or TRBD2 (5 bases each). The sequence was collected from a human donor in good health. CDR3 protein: CASSVRDRGLSGANVLTF. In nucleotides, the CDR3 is TGTGCCAGCAGTGTCCGGGACCGAGGCCTTTCTGGGGCCAACGTCCTGACTTTC.